These T cell receptor beta chains were read from a single sample in a study of cytomegalovirus exposure and HLA in healthy donors. Clones were sequenced by immunoSEQ multiplex PCR, and TCRdb holds only the in-frame ones, with some missing. The sample has some 200,000 clones, 80% to 85% seen once. Sequenced: PBMCs. Receptors originate from a man in his forties in good health and CMV-seropositive. The CDR3 runs from the conserved cysteine through the conserved F or W. A D gene is named only where the DNA matches it firmly. Expanded clones get a size class; other rows say once, few or many, or leave the size out.

j_call | d_call | clone_size | v_call | cdr3_nt | cdr3_aa
TRBJ2-2 | TRBD1 | once | TRBV27 | TGTGCCAGCAGTTTATTGGTTTCGGGACAGGGTTACGGGGAGCTGTTTTTT | CASSLLVSGQGYGELFF
TRBJ2-3 | TRBD2 | . | TRBV9 | TGTGCCAGCAGCGCCTCCGGACTAGCAGGTGGCACGCAGTATTTT | CASSASGLAGGTQYF
TRBJ2-3 | . | . | TRBV5-8 | TGTGCCAGCAGCTTGGAAGGAGCGGCAGATACGCAGTATTTT | CASSLEGAADTQYF
TRBJ2-7 | . | . | TRBV7-2 | TGTGCCAGCATAGGGACATCCTACGAGCAGTACTTC | CASIGTSYEQYF
TRBJ1-2 | . | . | TRBV11-2 | TGTGCCAGCAGCTCCGGGACACGCGCCTTC | CASSSGTRAF
TRBJ2-7 | . | . | TRBV6-5 | TGTGCCAGCAGTTACTCAGCTGGACCAGGGTACGAGCAGTACTTC | CASSYSAGPGYEQYF
TRBJ1-2 | TRBD1 | . | TRBV5-6 | TGTGCCAGCAGCCTAGGACAGGATCTGGGTGGCTACACCTTC | CASSLGQDLGGYTF
TRBJ2-6 | . | . | TRBV6-1 | TGTGCCAGCAGTGAAGTTGTTGGCAGCGACTCTGGGGCCAACGTCCTGACTTTC | CASSEVVGSDSGANVLTF
TRBJ1-5 | . | . | TRBV18 | TGTGCCAGCTCACCTTCCGGGGATCAGCCCCAGCATTTT | CASSPSGDQPQHF
TRBJ2-2 | TRBD2 | . | TRBV9 | TGTGCCAGCAGCCGTAGCGGGGGGCCAACCGGGGAGCTGTTTTTT | CASSRSGGPTGELFF
TRBJ2-2 | TRBD1 | . | TRBV7-7 | TGTGCTAGCAGCCGGGACAGGGGGTCGGCCGGGGAGCTGTTTTTT | CASSRDRGSAGELFF
TRBJ2-5 | TRBD1 | . | TRBV11-3 | TGTGCCAGCAGCGCCGGGACAGGGATGGAGACCCAGTACTTC | CASSAGTGMETQYF
TRBJ1-5 | TRBD1 | . | TRBV12-5 | TGTGCTAGTGGTAGCCGGGACAGTACGTATAGGTCGGATCAGCCCCAGCATTTT | CASGSRDSTYRSDQPQHF
TRBJ2-7 | . | . | TRBV7-9 | TGTTCCAGCAGCCTACCCCCTGGCTACGAGCAGTACTTC | CSSSLPPGYEQYF
TRBJ1-6 | . | . | TRBV14 | TGTGCCAGCAGCCAAGATGCCAGGGCACCCCTCCACTTT | CASSQDARAPLHF
TRBJ1-1 | TRBD1 | once | TRBV11-2 | TGTGCCAGCAGCTTCGGACAGGGAAGACTACTTAACACTGAAGCTTTCTTT | CASSFGQGRLLNTEAFF
TRBJ1-4 | . | . | TRBV4-3 | TGCGCCAGCAGCCAAGAGGGTGGAGCAACTAATGAAAAACTGTTTTTT | CASSQEGGATNEKLFF
TRBJ1-5 | . | . | TRBV27 | TGTGCCAGCAGCGGGATGTCAAATCAGCCCCAGCATTTT | CASSGMSNQPQHF
TRBJ2-3 | TRBD1 | . | TRBV4-2 | TGTGCCAGCAGCCAAGAAAGTATACAGGGGGCGTCAGATACGCAGTATTTT | CASSQESIQGASDTQYF
TRBJ1-4 | . | . | TRBV9 | TGTGCCAGCAGCGTCGCCGGGGGGAGTGGAGGAAATGAAAAACTGTTTTTT | CASSVAGGSGGNEKLFF
TRBJ2-1 | TRBD2 | once | TRBV29-1 | TGCAGCGTCCTGAGGAGCGGGGGGTCGAGCTCCTACAATGAGCAGTTCTTC | CSVLRSGGSSSYNEQFF
TRBJ2-2 | TRBD2 | few | TRBV7-3 | TGTGCCAGCAGCTTAAGGACTAGCGAGACCGGGGAGCTGTTTTTT | CASSLRTSETGELFF
TRBJ2-7 | . | . | TRBV5-4 | TGTGCCAGCAGCGTCAGGGGAGTTTACGAGCAGTACTTC | CASSVRGVYEQYF
TRBJ2-4 | . | . | TRBV5-6 | TGTGCCAGCAGCTGGACGGGAGAAAACATTCAGTACTTC | CASSWTGENIQYF
TRBJ1-1 | . | . | TRBV9 | TGTGCCAGCAGGGGGCCAGGACTGAACACTGAAGCTTTCTTT | CASRGPGLNTEAFF
TRBJ2-4 | . | . | TRBV5-4 | TGTGCCAGCAGCTTGGGGTACTCAGGGATGGAAAACATTCGGTACTTC | CASSLGYSGMENIRYF
TRBJ1-3 | TRBD1 | . | TRBV5-4 | TGTGCCAGCAGCACAAGTAGACAGGGCGGCCCTGGAAACACCATATATTTT | CASSTSRQGGPGNTIYF
TRBJ1-1 | . | . | TRBV7-9 | TGTGCCAGCAGCTTAGTCCGCACTGAAGCTTTCTTT | CASSLVRTEAFF
TRBJ2-1 | TRBD2 | . | TRBV25-1 | TGTGCCAGCAGTGAATTGGGCAGCGGGGGTGCCTCCTACAATGAGCAGTTCTTC | CASSELGSGGASYNEQFF
TRBJ2-7 | . | few | TRBV5-6 | TGTGCCAGCACAGGACAGACCTACGAGCAGTACTTC | CASTGQTYEQYF
TRBJ2-3 | . | once | TRBV9 | TGTGCCAGCAGCGCGATCGCGGCGAGCACAGATACGCAGTATTTT | CASSAIAASTDTQYF
TRBJ2-5 | TRBD1 | . | TRBV6-6 | TGTGCCAGCAGCTTCCGGACAGGGGGCTTTAGAGAGACCCAGTACTTC | CASSFRTGGFRETQYF
TRBJ2-3 | TRBD1 | . | TRBV4-3 | TGCGCCAGCAGCCGCTGGGGACAGGTCAGCACAGATACGCAGTATTTT | CASSRWGQVSTDTQYF
TRBJ2-5 | TRBD1 | . | TRBV5-1 | TGCGCCAGCAGCTTAGCAACAGGGGGACACGGGGAGACCCAGTACTTC | CASSLATGGHGETQYF
TRBJ2-7 | . | few | TRBV6-5 | TGTGCCAGCAGTGGAGGTAGCTCCTACGAGCAGTACTTC | CASSGGSSYEQYF
TRBJ2-5 | . | . | TRBV6-6 | TGTGCCAGCCGAGGTCCACCCGAGTACTTC | CASRGPPEYF
TRBJ1-4 | TRBD1 | . | TRBV30 | TGTGCCTGGAGTGGGCTGACAGGGCGGTCTGAAAAACTGTTTTTT | CAWSGLTGRSEKLFF
TRBJ2-7 | TRBD1 | . | TRBV5-1 | TGCGCCAGCAGCAAGGACAGGGTCCTTTCCTACGAGCAGTACTTC | CASSKDRVLSYEQYF
TRBJ2-1 | TRBD2 | . | TRBV7-2 | TGTGCCAGCAGCCCTCAGCGGGAGACCTACAATGAGCAGTTCTTC | CASSPQRETYNEQFF
TRBJ2-1 | TRBD1 | . | TRBV10-3 | TGTGCCATCAGTGGGACAGGGGAAAGAGATGAGCAGTTCTTC | CAISGTGERDEQFF
TRBJ1-2 | TRBD1 | . | TRBV2 | TGTGCCAGCAGATGGAGACGGGACAGCGGCTATGGCTACACCTTC | CASRWRRDSGYGYTF
TRBJ2-1 | TRBD2 | . | TRBV2 | TGTGCCAGCAGGGGGACTAGCGCGAGAAGCTCCTACAATGAGCAGTTCTTC | CASRGTSARSSYNEQFF
TRBJ1-5 | . | once | TRBV6-5 | TGTGCCAGCAGTTTCGACAGAAATCAGCCCCAGCATTTT | CASSFDRNQPQHF
TRBJ1-4 | TRBD1 | few | TRBV30 | TGTGCCTGGACAGGGGGAACTAATGAAAAACTGTTTTTT | CAWTGGTNEKLFF
TRBJ2-7 | . | . | TRBV5-1 | TGCGCCAGCAGCTTGAACAGCTACGAGCAGTACTTC | CASSLNSYEQYF
TRBJ1-6 | TRBD1 | . | TRBV9 | TGTGCCAGCAGCGCTACAGGGGTGGCCTATAATTCACCCCTCCACTTT | CASSATGVAYNSPLHF
TRBJ2-5 | . | . | TRBV27 | TGTGCCAGCAGTTTCTGGGGGGATGAAGAGACCCAGTACTTC | CASSFWGDEETQYF
TRBJ2-1 | . | once | TRBV18 | TGTGCCAGCTCACCTGGCGACTATGAGCAGTTCTTC | CASSPGDYEQFF